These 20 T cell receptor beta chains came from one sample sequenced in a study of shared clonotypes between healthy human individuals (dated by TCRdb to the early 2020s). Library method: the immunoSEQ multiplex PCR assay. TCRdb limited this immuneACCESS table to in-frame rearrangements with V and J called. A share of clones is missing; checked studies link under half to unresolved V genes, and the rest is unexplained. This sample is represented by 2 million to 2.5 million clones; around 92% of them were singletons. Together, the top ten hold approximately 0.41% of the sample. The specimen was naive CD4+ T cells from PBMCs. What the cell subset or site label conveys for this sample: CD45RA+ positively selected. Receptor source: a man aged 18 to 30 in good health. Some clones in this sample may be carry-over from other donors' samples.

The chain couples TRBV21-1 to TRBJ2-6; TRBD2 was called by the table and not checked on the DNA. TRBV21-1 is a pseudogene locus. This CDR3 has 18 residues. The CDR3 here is CASSPLRRETTGANVLTF. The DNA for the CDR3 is TGTGCCAGCAGCCCCCTGAGGAGGGAAACTACAGGGGCCAACGTCCTGACTTTC.

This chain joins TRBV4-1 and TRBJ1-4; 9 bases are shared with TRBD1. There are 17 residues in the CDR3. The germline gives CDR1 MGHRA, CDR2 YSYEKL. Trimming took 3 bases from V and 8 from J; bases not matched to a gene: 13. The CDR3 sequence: CASSQPPPGQGGEKLFF. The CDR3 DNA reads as TGCGCCAGCAGCCAGCCTCCTCCGGGACAGGGAGGAGAAAAACTGTTTTTT.

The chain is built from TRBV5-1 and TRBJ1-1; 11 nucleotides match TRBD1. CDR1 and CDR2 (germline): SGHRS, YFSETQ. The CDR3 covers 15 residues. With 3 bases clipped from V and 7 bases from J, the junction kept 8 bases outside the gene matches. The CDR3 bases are TGCGCCAGCAGCTCTGGACAGGGGGCTCGGGGTGAAGCTTTCTTT. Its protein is CASSSGQGARGEAFF.

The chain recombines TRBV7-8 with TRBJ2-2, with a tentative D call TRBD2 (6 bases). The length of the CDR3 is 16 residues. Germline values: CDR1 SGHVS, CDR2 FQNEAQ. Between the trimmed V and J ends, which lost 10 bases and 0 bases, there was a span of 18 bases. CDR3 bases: TGTGCCACCTTAAGGAGGCGGGGCGCGAACACCGGGGAGCTGTTTTTT. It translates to CATLRRRGANTGELFF.

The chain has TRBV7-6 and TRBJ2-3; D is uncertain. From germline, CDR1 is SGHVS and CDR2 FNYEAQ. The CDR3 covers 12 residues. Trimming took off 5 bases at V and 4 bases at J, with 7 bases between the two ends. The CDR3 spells CASSPLADTQYF. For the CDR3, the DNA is TGTGCCAGCAGCCCTCTTGCAGATACGCAGTATTTT.

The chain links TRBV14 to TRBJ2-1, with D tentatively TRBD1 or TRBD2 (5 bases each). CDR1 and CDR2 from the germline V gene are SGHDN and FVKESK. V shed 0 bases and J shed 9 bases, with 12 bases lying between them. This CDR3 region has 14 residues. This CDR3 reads CASSQEGVKIEQFF. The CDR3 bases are TGTGCCAGCAGCCAAGAGGGGGTAAAAATTGAGCAGTTCTTC.

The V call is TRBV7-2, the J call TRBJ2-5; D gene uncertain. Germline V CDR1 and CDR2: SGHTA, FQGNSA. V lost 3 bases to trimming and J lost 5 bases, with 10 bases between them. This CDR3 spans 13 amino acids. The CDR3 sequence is CASSFYLGETQYF. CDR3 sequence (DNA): TGTGCCAGCAGCTTTTACCTAGGGGAGACCCAGTACTTC. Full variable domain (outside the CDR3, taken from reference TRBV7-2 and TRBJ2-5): GAGVSQSPSNKVTEKGKDVELRCDPISGHTALYWYRQSLGQGLEFLIYFQGNSAPDKSGLPSDRFSAERTGGSVSTLTIQRTQQEDSAVYLCASSFYLGETQYFGPGTRLLVL.

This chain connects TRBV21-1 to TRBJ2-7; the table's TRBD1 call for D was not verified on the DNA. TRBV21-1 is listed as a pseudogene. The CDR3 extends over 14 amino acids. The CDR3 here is CASHSGTGLDEQYF. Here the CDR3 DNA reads TGTGCCAGCCACTCCGGGACAGGGCTGGACGAGCAGTACTTC.

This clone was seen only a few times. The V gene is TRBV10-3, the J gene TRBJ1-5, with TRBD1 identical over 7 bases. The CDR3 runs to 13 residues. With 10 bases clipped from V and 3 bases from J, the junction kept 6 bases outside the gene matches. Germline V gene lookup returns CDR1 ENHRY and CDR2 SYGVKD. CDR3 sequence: CATTGDTNQPQHF. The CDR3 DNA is TGTGCCACCACAGGGGACACCAATCAGCCCCAGCATTTT.

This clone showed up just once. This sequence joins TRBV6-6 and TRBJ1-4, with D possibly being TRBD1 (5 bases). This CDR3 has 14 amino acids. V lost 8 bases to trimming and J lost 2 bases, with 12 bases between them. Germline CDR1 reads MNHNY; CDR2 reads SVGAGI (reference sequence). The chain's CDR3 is CASGSRATNEKLFF. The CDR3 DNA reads TGTGCCAGCGGATCCAGGGCGACTAATGAAAAACTGTTTTTT.

The CDR3 DNA sequence: TGTGCCAGCAGCGCAGGGGTCGCCTTGAGCGGGAGTAATTACGAGCAGTACTTC. Residues: CASSAGVALSGSNYEQYF. V usage is TRBV7-9 and J usage is TRBJ2-7, with 8 bases lining up with TRBD2. The CDR3 sequence is 18 residues long. From germline, CDR1 is SEHNR and CDR2 FQNEAQ (reference sequence). The V gene end was trimmed by 5 bases and the J gene end by 4 bases; junction bases not matched to a gene: 19.

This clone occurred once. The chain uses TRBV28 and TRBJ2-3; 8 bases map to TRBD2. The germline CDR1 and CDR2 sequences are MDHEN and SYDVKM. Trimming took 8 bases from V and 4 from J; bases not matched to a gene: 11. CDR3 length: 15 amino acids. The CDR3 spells CASPPPGRAADTQYF. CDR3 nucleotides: TGTGCCAGCCCACCCCCCGGGAGGGCCGCAGATACGCAGTATTTT.

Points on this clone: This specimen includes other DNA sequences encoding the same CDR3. CDR3 loop: CASSLPLSTDTQYF. CDR3 DNA: TGCGCCAGCAGCTTACCCCTAAGCACAGATACGCAGTATTTT. The chain combines TRBV5-1 with TRBJ2-3; unclear D gene. The length of the CDR3 is 14 residues. Germline CDR1 SGHRS, CDR2 YFSETQ. The ends were cut back, 2 bases at V and 0 bases at J, with 7 bases in the middle.

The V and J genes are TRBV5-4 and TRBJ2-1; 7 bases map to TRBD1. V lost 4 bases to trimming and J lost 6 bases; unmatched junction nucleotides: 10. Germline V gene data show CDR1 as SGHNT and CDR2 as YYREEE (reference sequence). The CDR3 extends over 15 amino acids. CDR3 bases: TGTGCCAGCAGCATAGACAGGGTAGTTTTCAATGAGCAGTTCTTC. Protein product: CASSIDRVVFNEQFF.

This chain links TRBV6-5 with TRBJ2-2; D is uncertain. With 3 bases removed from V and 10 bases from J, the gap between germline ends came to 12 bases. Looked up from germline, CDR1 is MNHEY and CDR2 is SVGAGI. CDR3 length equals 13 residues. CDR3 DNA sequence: TGTGCCAGCAGTTATGGGTGGTTCGAGGAGCTGTTTTTT. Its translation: CASSYGWFEELFF.

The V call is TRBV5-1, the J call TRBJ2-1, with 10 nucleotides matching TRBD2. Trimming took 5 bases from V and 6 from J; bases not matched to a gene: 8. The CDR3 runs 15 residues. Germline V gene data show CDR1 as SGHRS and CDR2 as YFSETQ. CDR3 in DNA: TGCGCCAGCAGGGGAGCGGGAGGGCCCTCCAATGAGCAGTTCTTC. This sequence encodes CASRGAGGPSNEQFF. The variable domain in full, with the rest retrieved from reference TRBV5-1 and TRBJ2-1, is KAGVTQTPRYLIKTRGQQVTLSCSPISGHRSVSWYQQTPGQGLQFLFEYFSETQRNKGNFPGRFSGRQFSNSRSEMNVSTLELGDSALYLCASRGAGGPSNEQFFGPGTRLTVL.

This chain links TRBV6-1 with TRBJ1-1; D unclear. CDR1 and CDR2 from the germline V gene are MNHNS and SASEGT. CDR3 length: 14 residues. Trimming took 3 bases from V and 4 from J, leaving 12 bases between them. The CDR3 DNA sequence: TGTGCCAGCAGTGAGAGCTGGGAAACCACTGAAGCTTTCTTT. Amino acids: CASSESWETTEAFF.

CDR3 in amino acids: CAWSRTDEKLFF. CDR3 nucleotides: TGTGCCTGGAGCCGGACCGATGAAAAACTGTTTTTT. The V and J genes are TRBV30 and TRBJ1-4; the D is unclear. Trimming took off 3 bases at V and 6 bases at J, with 8 bases between the two ends. CDR3 length equals 12 residues. In germline, CDR1 is GTSNPN, CDR2 SVGIG (reference sequence).

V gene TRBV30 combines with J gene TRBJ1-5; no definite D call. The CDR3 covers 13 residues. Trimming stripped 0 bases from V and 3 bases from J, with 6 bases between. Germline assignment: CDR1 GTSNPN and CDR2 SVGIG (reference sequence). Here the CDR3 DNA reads TGTGCCTGGAGTGTGGCACCCAATCAGCCCCAGCATTTT. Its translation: CAWSVAPNQPQHF.

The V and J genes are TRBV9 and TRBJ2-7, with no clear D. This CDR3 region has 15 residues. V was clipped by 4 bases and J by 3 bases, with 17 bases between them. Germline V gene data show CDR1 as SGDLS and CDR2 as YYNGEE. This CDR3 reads CASSPRLVGRYEQYF. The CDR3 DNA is TGTGCCAGCAGCCCGAGGCTGGTCGGACGCTACGAGCAGTACTTC.